This T cell receptor beta chain stems from a study of beta chain features in type 1 diabetes. Study-wide results and limits: Patients showed naive, central memory and Treg TCRB repertoires that appeared more similar than those of healthy donors. Shortening of TCRB CDR3s, moderate but significant, appeared in all four CD4+ subsets of Type 1 diabetes patients.

Isolated RNA was reverse transcribed in full, so expressed TCRB transcripts were sequenced. Repertoires were generated with immunoSEQ multiplex PCR, while TCRdb's copy carries only in-frame clones and drops some. The sample lists 250,000 to 350,000 clones, 15% occurring once. This clone was counted a few times. Its antigen is unidentified. The clonotype comes from a man between 18 and 35 years old with type 1 diabetes. Specimen: naive CD4+ T cells from blood.

The CDR3 is CAISGGGGLNTQYF. CDR3 DNA sequence: TGTGCCATCAGTGGAGGCGGGGGGCTAAATACGCAGTATTTT. V and J are TRBV10-3 and TRBJ2-3, with 8 bases lining up with TRBD2. V was clipped by 4 bases and J by 7 bases; unmatched bases: 7. Per germline, CDR1 ENHRY and CDR2 SYGVKD. This CDR3 is 14 amino acids long.